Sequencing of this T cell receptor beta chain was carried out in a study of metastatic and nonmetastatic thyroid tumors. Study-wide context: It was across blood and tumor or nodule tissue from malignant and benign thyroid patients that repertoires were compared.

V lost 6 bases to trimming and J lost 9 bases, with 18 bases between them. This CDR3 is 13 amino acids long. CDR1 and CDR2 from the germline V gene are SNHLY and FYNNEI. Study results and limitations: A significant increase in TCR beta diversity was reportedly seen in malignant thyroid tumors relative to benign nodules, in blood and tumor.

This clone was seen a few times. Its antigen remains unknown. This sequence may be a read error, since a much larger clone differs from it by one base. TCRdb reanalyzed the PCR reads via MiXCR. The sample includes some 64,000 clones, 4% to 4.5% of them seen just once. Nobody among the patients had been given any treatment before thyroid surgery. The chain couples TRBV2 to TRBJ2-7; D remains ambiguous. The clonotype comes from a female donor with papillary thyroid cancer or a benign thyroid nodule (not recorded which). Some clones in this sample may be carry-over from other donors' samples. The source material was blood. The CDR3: CASRGKGVAWQYF. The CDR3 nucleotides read TGTGCCAGCAGGGGGAAGGGCGTCGCGTGGCAGTACTTC.